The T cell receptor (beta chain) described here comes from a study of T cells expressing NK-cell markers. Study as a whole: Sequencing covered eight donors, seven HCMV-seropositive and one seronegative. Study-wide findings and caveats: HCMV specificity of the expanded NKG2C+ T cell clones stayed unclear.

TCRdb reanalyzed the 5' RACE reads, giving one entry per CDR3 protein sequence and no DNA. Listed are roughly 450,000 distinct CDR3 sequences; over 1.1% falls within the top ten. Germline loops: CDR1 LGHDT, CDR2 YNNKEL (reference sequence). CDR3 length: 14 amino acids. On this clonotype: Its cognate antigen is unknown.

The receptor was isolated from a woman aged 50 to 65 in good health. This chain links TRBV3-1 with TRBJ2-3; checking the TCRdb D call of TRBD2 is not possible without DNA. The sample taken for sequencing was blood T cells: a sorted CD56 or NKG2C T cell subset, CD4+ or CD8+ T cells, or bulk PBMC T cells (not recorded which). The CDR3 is CASSQLAGLDTQYF.